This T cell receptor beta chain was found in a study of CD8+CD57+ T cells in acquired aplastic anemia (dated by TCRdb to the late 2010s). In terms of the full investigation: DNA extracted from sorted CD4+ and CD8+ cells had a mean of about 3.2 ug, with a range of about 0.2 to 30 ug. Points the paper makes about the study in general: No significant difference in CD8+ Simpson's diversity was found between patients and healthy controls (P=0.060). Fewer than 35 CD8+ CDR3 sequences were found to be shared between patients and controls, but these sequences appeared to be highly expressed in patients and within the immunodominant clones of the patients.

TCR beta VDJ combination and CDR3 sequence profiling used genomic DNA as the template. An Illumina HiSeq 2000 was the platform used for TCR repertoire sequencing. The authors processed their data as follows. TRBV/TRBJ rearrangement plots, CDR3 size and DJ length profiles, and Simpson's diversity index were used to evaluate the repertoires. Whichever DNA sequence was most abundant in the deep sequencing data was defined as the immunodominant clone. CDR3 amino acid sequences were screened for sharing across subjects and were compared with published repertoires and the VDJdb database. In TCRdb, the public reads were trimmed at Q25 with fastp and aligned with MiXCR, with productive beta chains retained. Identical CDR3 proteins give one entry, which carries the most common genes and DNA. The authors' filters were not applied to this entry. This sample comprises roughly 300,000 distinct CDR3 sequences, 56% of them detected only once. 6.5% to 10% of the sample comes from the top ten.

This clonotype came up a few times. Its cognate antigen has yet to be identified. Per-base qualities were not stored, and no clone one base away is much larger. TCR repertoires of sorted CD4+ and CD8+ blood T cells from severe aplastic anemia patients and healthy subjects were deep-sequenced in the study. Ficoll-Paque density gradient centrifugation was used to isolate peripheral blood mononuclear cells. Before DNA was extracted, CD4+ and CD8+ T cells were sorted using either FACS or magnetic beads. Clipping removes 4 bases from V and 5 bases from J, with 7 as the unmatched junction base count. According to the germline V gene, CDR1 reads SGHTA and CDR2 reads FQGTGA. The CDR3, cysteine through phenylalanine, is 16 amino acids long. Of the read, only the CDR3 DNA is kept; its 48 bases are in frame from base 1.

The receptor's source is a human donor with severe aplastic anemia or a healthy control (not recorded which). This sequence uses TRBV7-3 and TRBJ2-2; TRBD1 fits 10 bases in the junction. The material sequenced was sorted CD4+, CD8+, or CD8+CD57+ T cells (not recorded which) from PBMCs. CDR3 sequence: CASSSHGTGVTGELFF. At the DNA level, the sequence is TGTGCCAGCAGCTCCCACGGGACAGGGGTTACCGGGGAGCTGTTTTTT.